This T cell receptor (beta chain) was sequenced for a study of T cell responses to AZD1222 COVID-19 vaccine. For the study at large: Some second doses came at about 4 weeks and others at about 12 weeks; these were pooled. Study-level findings and limits: Seropositivity was recorded at baseline in only a handful of AZD1222 recipients. Close to half of spike-specific TCRs reportedly recognize unmutated variant regions. There were mostly white British donors and more females than males, and clonal diversity was possibly underestimated.

Assay: immunoSEQ multiplex PCR; the TCRdb copy retains only in-frame clones and omits some. The table shows some 120,000 clones, with roughly 90% occurring only once. In the case of this clone: No antigen is known for it.

The CDR3 spans 16 residues. The V segment lost 3 bases and the J segment 6 bases; nucleotides outside the gene matches: 7. Germline loops: CDR1 SGHRS, CDR2 YFSETQ. The source was peripheral blood, collected on day 0 of AZD1222 vaccination. The chain has TRBV5-1 and TRBJ1-4; 11 bases map to TRBD1. The TCR was taken from an adult in good health. The CDR3 DNA is TGCGCCAGCAGCTCGGGACAGGGGGTGAGGTATGAAAAACTGTTTTTT. Protein sequence: CASSSGQGVRYEKLFF.